Below are 28 T cell receptor beta chains sequenced from a single sample in a study of T cells after yellow fever vaccination. Using its own MiXCR run on the 5' RACE reads, TCRdb lists one record per CDR3 protein. The sample contains under 500,000 distinct CDR3 sequences, around 20% of which appear only once. Sequenced here: PBMCs, sampled before the yellow fever booster vaccination. All receptors derive from a man between 18 and 35 years old who received the YFV17D yellow fever vaccine.

The table lists this clonotype with a few counts. The genes are TRBV29-1 and TRBJ2-2; maybe TRBD1 (5 bases). Germline loops: CDR1 SQVTM, CDR2 ANQGSEA. The V and J ends lost 3 bases and 2 bases respectively, with 7 bases between them. This CDR3 has 13 amino acids. The CDR3 loop is CSVDRANTGELFF. DNA of the CDR3: TGCAGCGTTGACAGGGCAAACACCGGGGAGCTGTTTTTT.

This clonotype was detected a few times. The chain carries TRBV5-6 and TRBJ2-4; 13 bases map to TRBD2. V was clipped by 2 bases and J by 0 bases; unmatched bases: 5. Germline-derived CDR1 and CDR2 are SGHDT and YYEEEE. The CDR3 loop spans 18 amino acids. For the CDR3, the DNA is TGTGCCAGCAGCTTAGGACTAGCGGGGGCGTTAGCCAAAAACATTCAGTACTTC. As protein: CASSLGLAGALAKNIQYF.

In its sample, this clonotype was seen a few times. The V and J genes are TRBV6-5 and TRBJ1-1; TRBD1 might be the D (5 bases). The CDR3 loop spans 15 amino acids. Germline values: CDR1 MNHEY, CDR2 SVGAGI. V was pared by 5 bases and J by 0 bases, with 13 bases between. In DNA, the CDR3 is TGTGCCAGCAGTCCCTCTCCAGGGATGAACACTGAAGCTTTCTTT. Its translation: CASSPSPGMNTEAFF.

This chain links TRBV7-9 with TRBJ2-4; D is unclear. This CDR3 is built from 12 residues. V lost 8 bases and J 7 bases, leaving 12 bases between the germline ends. The germline V gene has CDR1 SEHNR and CDR2 FQNEAQ (reference sequence). The CDR3 coding sequence is TGTGCCAGCGGCGCAGTGGGGAACATTCAGTACTTC. Protein product: CASGAVGNIQYF.

The J gene is TRBJ2-1, the V gene TRBV5-1, with TRBD1 matching over 9 bases. Per germline, CDR1 SGHRS and CDR2 YFSETQ. The CDR3 spans 16 residues. V shed 4 bases and J 6 bases; nucleotides not matched to a gene: 11. The CDR3 loop reads CASSGFRDRVTNEQFF. CDR3 sequence (DNA): TGCGCCAGCAGCGGCTTCCGGGACAGGGTCACCAATGAGCAGTTCTTC.

The rearrangement joins TRBV20-1 to TRBJ2-1; no reliable D call. The CDR3 spans 13 residues. CDR1 is DFQATT, CDR2 SNEGSKA, per germline (reference sequence). V lost 0 bases to trimming and J lost 3 bases, with 6 bases between them. In nucleotides, the CDR3 is TGCAGTGCTAGAGACAATCTCTACAATGAGCAGTTCTTC. Protein: CSARDNLYNEQFF.

This clonotype was counted only a few times. The CDR3 loop reads CASSRKWSVTGHEQYF. The CDR3 DNA is TGTGCCAGCAGTCGTAAGTGGTCCGTAACAGGGCACGAGCAGTACTTC. The chain joins TRBV2 to TRBJ2-7; D is perhaps TRBD1 (6 bases). Germline CDR1 is SNHLY and CDR2 is FYNNEI. The CDR3 extends over 16 amino acids. V lost 5 bases and J lost 5, with 22 bases in between.

Ten or more counts support this clonotype. The genes are TRBV7-2 and TRBJ2-5, with TRBD1 identical over 10 bases. The ends lost 5 bases at V and 4 bases at J; junction bases unmatched: 10. The length of the CDR3 is 16 residues. Germline CDR1 is SGHTA and CDR2 is FQGNSA. CDR3 DNA sequence: TGTGCCAGCAGCACCGCGCACGGGACAGGGGTAGAGACCCAGTACTTC. This codes for CASSTAHGTGVETQYF.

The chain recombines TRBV11-3 with TRBJ2-1; 8 nucleotides align to TRBD1. Germline V lookup: CDR1 SGHNT, CDR2 YENEEA. This CDR3 is 16 amino acids long. Trimming took 6 bases from V and 7 from J; bases not matched to a gene: 14. The CDR3 is CASSRYTGGIGNEQFF. As DNA, the CDR3 is TGTGCCAGCAGTCGATATACAGGGGGTATCGGGAATGAGCAGTTCTTC.

The sample holds a few counts of this clonotype. CDR3 residues: CSARDRIVAEAFF. In nucleotides, the CDR3 is TGCAGTGCTAGGGACAGGATAGTAGCTGAAGCTTTCTTT. The chain combines TRBV20-1 with TRBJ1-1; 7 nucleotides line up with TRBD1. CDR1 is DFQATT and CDR2 is SNEGSKA in the germline V gene (reference sequence). J gave up 6 bases and V 3 bases, and 7 bases lay outside the gene matches. The CDR3 consists of 13 residues.

CDR3 nucleotides: TGTGCCTGGAGTGTAAGTATGGGCAGAGGCTACGAGCAGTACTTC. It specifies CAWSVSMGRGYEQYF. V is TRBV30 and J is TRBJ2-7; D not certain. Germline V CDR1 and CDR2: GTSNPN, SVGIG (reference sequence). Trimming stripped 0 bases from V and 3 bases from J, with 15 bases between. CDR3 length: 15 residues. The full variable domain, completed using reference TRBV30 and TRBJ2-7, is SQTIHQWPATLVQPVGSPLSLECTVEGTSNPNLYWYRQAAGRGLQLLFYSVGIGQISSEVPQNLSASRPQDRQFILSSKKLLLSDSGFYLCAWSVSMGRGYEQYFGPGTRLTVT.

This clonotype was counted between two and nine times. The chain links TRBV18 to TRBJ2-1, with TRBD1 matching over 7 bases. CDR3 length: 18 residues. Germline CDR1 reads KGHSH; CDR2 reads LQKENI. J gave up 0 bases and V 3 bases, and 11 bases lay outside the gene matches. This chain's CDR3 is CASSPQTDRRSSYNEQFF. CDR3 in DNA: TGTGCCAGCTCACCGCAGACGGACAGGCGGAGCTCCTACAATGAGCAGTTCTTC.

This chain links TRBV18 with TRBJ1-1; D is perhaps TRBD1 (5 bases). V was cut by 6 bases and J by 8 bases, with 22 bases left in between. The CDR3 spans 15 residues. Germline V lookup: CDR1 KGHSH, CDR2 LQKENI. The CDR3 loop is CASSSDLTDHAEAFF. The CDR3 nucleotides read TGTGCCAGCTCTTCCGACTTGACAGACCATGCGGAAGCTTTCTTT.

The chain combines TRBV6-1 with TRBJ1-4; maybe TRBD1 (5 bases). The CDR3 totals 15 residues. Trimming removed 6 bases at V and 8 bases at J, with 19 bases between. Germline values: CDR1 MNHNS, CDR2 SASEGT. The CDR3: CASRDIGEGTEKLFF. The DNA of the CDR3 is TGTGCCAGCAGGGACATAGGGGAGGGTACCGAAAAACTGTTTTTT.

CDR3 DNA sequence: TGCAGTGCTAGAATCGCGGCGGGGAGAACTGAAGCTTTCTTT. Translated, it gives CSARIAAGRTEAFF. The chain recombines TRBV20-1 with TRBJ1-1, with D unresolved. Trimming left V 2 bases short and J 5 bases short, with 15 bases between. The CDR3 length is 14 residues. Germline V gives CDR1 DFQATT, CDR2 SNEGSKA (reference sequence).

The chain uses TRBV6-2 or TRBV6-3 and TRBJ1-5; D is undetermined. The V end lost 3 bases, the J end lost 10 bases, and 13 bases lay between the germline ends. CDR1 and CDR2 from the germline V gene are MNHEY and SVGEGT. This CDR3 contains 13 residues. CDR3 bases: TGTGCCAGCAGTTATCCCCGCTGGGATCCCCAGCATTTT. This translates into CASSYPRWDPQHF.

The gene calls are TRBV2 and TRBJ2-2, with D perhaps being TRBD1 or TRBD2 (6 bases each). CDR3 length: 15 amino acids. The germline CDR1 and CDR2 sequences are SNHLY and FYNNEI. V was pared by 6 bases and J by 3 bases, with 14 bases between. The CDR3 sequence: CASRIQGGDTGELFF. The CDR3 DNA is TGTGCCAGCAGGATACAGGGCGGGGACACCGGGGAGCTGTTTTTT.

This sequence joins TRBV5-6 and TRBJ2-3; the D is unclear. V was cut by 4 bases and J by 7 bases, with 13 bases left in between. Germline V gives CDR1 SGHDT, CDR2 YYEEEE. The CDR3 totals 13 residues. The CDR3 region has the DNA TGTGCCAGCAGCAAAAGAAGGGTTTATACGCAGTATTTT. Amino acids: CASSKRRVYTQYF. The variable domain in full, with the rest retrieved from reference TRBV5-6 and TRBJ2-3, is DAGVTQSPTHLIKTRGQQVTLRCSPKSGHDTVSWYQQALGQGPQFIFQYYEEEERQRGNFPDRFSGHQFPNYSSELNVNALLLGDSALYLCASSKRRVYTQYFGPGTRLTVL.

At least ten counts were recorded for this clonotype. The chain recombines TRBV6-6 with TRBJ2-2; D may correspond to TRBD1 or TRBD2 (5 bases each). This CDR3 is built from 14 residues. V was pared by 2 bases and J by 15 bases, with 19 bases between. Germline loops: CDR1 MNHNY, CDR2 SVGAGI (reference sequence). The CDR3 region has the DNA TGTGCCAGCAGTTACCAGACGAGTTGGGGACGGTTGTTTTTT. This encodes CASSYQTSWGRLFF.

The chain couples TRBV5-5 to TRBJ2-3, with D uncertain. Germline values: CDR1 SGHKS, CDR2 YYEKEE (reference sequence). The CDR3 spans 15 residues. V was pared by 0 bases and J by 8 bases, with 16 bases between. CDR3 sequence reads: CASSLARSERSTQYF. The CDR3 coding sequence is TGTGCCAGCAGCTTGGCGAGGTCGGAGAGGAGTACGCAGTATTTT.

The V and J genes are TRBV20-1 and TRBJ2-3; no definite D call. This CDR3 is built from 13 residues. V lost 0 bases and J 2 bases, leaving 6 bases between the germline ends. The germline gives CDR1 DFQATT, CDR2 SNEGSKA (reference sequence). The CDR3 is CSARDHTTDTQYF. Here the CDR3 DNA reads TGCAGTGCTAGAGATCACACCACAGATACGCAGTATTTT.

This clonotype has just a few counts. The genes are TRBV2 and TRBJ2-3, with 9 bases that match TRBD2. The germline gives CDR1 SNHLY, CDR2 FYNNEI. With 11 bases clipped from V and 3 bases from J, the junction kept 9 bases outside the gene matches. This CDR3 spans 14 amino acids. Here the CDR3 DNA reads TGTGCCGGGGTGGGGCTAGCGGGGACAGATACGCAGTATTTT. This gives the protein CAGVGLAGTDTQYF.

The chain has TRBV12-3 or TRBV12-4 and TRBJ1-1; TRBD1 is a possible D gene (5 bases). There are 13 residues in the CDR3. V was cut by 8 bases and J by 1 base, with 11 bases left in between. CDR3 sequence: CASGAQENTEAFF. The CDR3 DNA reads TGTGCCAGCGGGGCACAGGAGAACACTGAAGCTTTCTTT.

The chain couples TRBV12-3 or TRBV12-4 to TRBJ1-1; no clear D. Trimming took 2 bases from V and 4 from J, leaving 11 bases between them. The length of the CDR3 is 14 residues. The chain's CDR3 is CASSLRASATEAFF. The CDR3 nucleotides read TGTGCCAGCAGTTTACGTGCGTCGGCCACTGAAGCTTTCTTT.

V and J are TRBV5-1 and TRBJ2-3; 10 nucleotides align to TRBD2. Per germline, CDR1 SGHRS and CDR2 YFSETQ. The CDR3 loop spans 17 amino acids. V was clipped by 1 base and J by 5 bases; unmatched bases: 10. The CDR3 DNA reads TGCGCCAGCAGCTTGTTGTCTAGCGGGGGCGTCAAAGATACGCAGTATTTT. It is translated as CASSLLSSGGVKDTQYF.

This clonotype was found a few times. The chain links TRBV15 to TRBJ1-2, with 8 positions matching TRBD1. Germline V gene data show CDR1 as LNHNV and CDR2 as YYDKDF (reference sequence). This CDR3 is built from 15 residues. Trimming removed 4 bases from V and 4 bases from J; junction bases left unmatched: 8. CDR3 residues: CATSTDRGWIYGYTF. Here the CDR3 DNA reads TGTGCCACCAGCACTGACAGGGGTTGGATCTATGGCTACACCTTC.

For the CDR3, the DNA is TGTGCCAGCAGGATAGTCAGCACAGATACGCAGTATTTT. This encodes CASRIVSTDTQYF. This chain links TRBV6-2 or TRBV6-3 with TRBJ2-3; D unclear. Looked up from germline, CDR1 is MNHEY and CDR2 is SVGEGT. The V and J ends lost 6 bases and 0 bases respectively, with 7 bases between them. The CDR3 covers 13 residues.

The chain combines TRBV12-3 or TRBV12-4 with TRBJ2-3; a weak D match, TRBD2 (6 bases). V was cut by 8 bases and J by 3 bases, with 18 bases left in between. The CDR3 is 15 residues long. Written as DNA, the CDR3 is TGTGCCAGCGGGGGGTCAGCGAGGGGAACAGATACGCAGTATTTT. Its translation is CASGGSARGTDTQYF.